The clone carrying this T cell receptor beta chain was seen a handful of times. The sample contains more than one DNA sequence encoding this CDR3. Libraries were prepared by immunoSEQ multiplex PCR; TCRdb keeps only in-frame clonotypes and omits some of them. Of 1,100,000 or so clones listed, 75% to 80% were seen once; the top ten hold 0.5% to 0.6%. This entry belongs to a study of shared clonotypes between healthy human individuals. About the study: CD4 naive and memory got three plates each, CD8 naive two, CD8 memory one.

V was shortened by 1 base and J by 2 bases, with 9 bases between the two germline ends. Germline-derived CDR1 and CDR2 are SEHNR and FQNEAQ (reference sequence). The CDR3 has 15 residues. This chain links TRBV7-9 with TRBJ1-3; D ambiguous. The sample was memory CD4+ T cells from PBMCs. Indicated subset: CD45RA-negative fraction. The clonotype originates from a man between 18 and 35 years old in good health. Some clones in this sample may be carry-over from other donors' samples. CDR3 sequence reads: CASSLGGTAGNTIYF. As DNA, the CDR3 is TGTGCCAGCAGCTTAGGTGGAACTGCTGGAAACACCATATATTTT.